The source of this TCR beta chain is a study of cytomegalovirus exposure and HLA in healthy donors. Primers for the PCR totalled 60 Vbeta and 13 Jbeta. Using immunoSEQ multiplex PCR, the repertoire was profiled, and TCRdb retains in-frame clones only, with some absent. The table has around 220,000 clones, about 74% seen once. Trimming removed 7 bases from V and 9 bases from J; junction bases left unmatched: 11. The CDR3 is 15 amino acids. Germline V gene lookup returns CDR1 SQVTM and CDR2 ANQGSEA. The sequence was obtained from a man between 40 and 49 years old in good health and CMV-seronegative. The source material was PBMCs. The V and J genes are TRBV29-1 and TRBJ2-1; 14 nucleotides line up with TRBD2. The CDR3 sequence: CSGNPTSGRAGEQFF. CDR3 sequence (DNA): TGCAGCGGCAACCCGACTAGCGGGAGGGCCGGTGAGCAGTTCTTC.